The 10 T cell receptor beta chains given below trace back to one sample, sequenced in a study of blood T cell repertoires in COVID-19. Here immunoSEQ multiplex PCR was the method, and the copy in TCRdb shows in-frame clones only, minus some. The top ten clones hold approximately 2.9% of a sample with some 200,000 clones, around 82% of them seen once. Input material: peripheral blood. The receptors here all came from a woman aged 25 to 39 who had recovered from COVID-19.

V is TRBV15 and J is TRBJ2-1, with TRBD1 identical over 7 bases. The germline V gene encodes CDR1 LNHNV and CDR2 YYDKDF (reference sequence). The CDR3 length is 14 residues. With 5 bases clipped from V and 9 bases from J, the junction kept 10 bases outside the gene matches. The CDR3 region has the DNA TGTGCCACCAGCCCGGAACGAGGGGGCACTGAGCAGTTCTTC. Protein product: CATSPERGGTEQFF. The full variable domain, its missing parts supplied by reference TRBV15 and TRBJ2-1, is DAMVIQNPRYQVTQFGKPVTLSCSQTLNHNVMYWYQQKSSQAPKLLFHYYDKDFNNEADTPDNFQSRRPNTSFCFLDIRSPGLGDTAMYLCATSPERGGTEQFFGPGTRLTVL.

This clone was observed a single time. The gene calls are TRBV18 and TRBJ2-1, with 9 bases that match TRBD2. The CDR3 runs 17 residues. The ends lost 2 bases at V and 7 bases at J; junction bases unmatched: 12. The germline CDR1 and CDR2 sequences are KGHSH and LQKENI. As DNA, the CDR3 is TGTGCCAGCTCACCAAAAATTAGCGGGAGCTCTATGAATGAGCAGTTCTTC. Amino acid sequence: CASSPKISGSSMNEQFF.

The chain links TRBV9 to TRBJ1-1; D gene unclear. V shed 4 bases and J shed 0 bases, with 13 bases lying between them. Germline CDR1 SGDLS, CDR2 YYNGEE. The CDR3 runs to 15 residues. In DNA form, the CDR3 reads TGTGCCAGCAGCCCCGGCGGGGATTTGAACACTGAAGCTTTCTTT. Protein product: CASSPGGDLNTEAFF. The full variable domain, rest sourced from reference TRBV9 and TRBJ1-1, is DSGVTQTPKHLITATGQRVTLRCSPRSGDLSVYWYQQSLDQGLQFLIQYYNGEERAKGNILERFSAQQFPDLHSELNLSSLELGDSALYFCASSPGGDLNTEAFFGQGTRLTVV.

In this sample, this clone turned up many times. The rearrangement joins TRBV21-1 to TRBJ2-1; no DNA check was done on the table's D call, TRBD1. TRBV21-1 is assigned pseudogene status. This CDR3 comprises 16 residues. Written as DNA, the CDR3 is TGTGCCAGCAGCATCCCGACAGGGGATAGGTACAATGAGCAGTTCTTC. Residues: CASSIPTGDRYNEQFF.

The chain couples TRBV19 to TRBJ2-1, with D perhaps matching TRBD2 (6 bases). Trimming shortened V by 5 bases and J by 10 bases, and 12 bases separated the two germline ends. The CDR3 runs to 12 residues. The germline gives CDR1 LNHDA, CDR2 SQIVND (reference sequence). DNA of the CDR3: TGTGCCAGTAGTCCTGTACGGGGGGAGCAGTTCTTC. Its translation is CASSPVRGEQFF.

A word on this clone: Without the conserved terminal phenylalanine or tryptophan, this CDR3 likely stems from a read error. The DNA is omitted, as the CDR3 cannot be located on it reliably, and the CDR3 follows TCRdb's listing. The V and J genes are TRBV10-3 and TRBJ2-4; TRBD2 is the table's D call and was not checked against the DNA. Germline CDR1 ENHRY, CDR2 SYGVKD. Including both end residues, the CDR3 is 9 amino acids long. The CDR3 reads CAISPSGRI.

This clone was recorded many times. V and J are TRBV12-5 and TRBJ1-5; 10 bases line up with TRBD1. CDR1 and CDR2 from the germline V gene are LGHNT and FRNRAP. Germline trimming cut 4 bases from V and 0 bases from J; bases unmatched to any gene: 6. The CDR3 runs to 17 residues. The CDR3 DNA is TGTGCTAGTGGTTCCGGACAGGGGGGCTATAGCAATCAGCCCCAGCATTTT. Translated: CASGSGQGGYSNQPQHF.

J is TRBJ1-1 and V is TRBV15; D call uncertain. Germline V gives CDR1 LNHNV, CDR2 YYDKDF (reference sequence). The germline V and J ends were trimmed by 1 base and 1 base, with 10 bases remaining between them. This CDR3 has 15 residues. This CDR3 is CATSRGGGRNTEAFF. The DNA for the CDR3 is TGTGCCACCAGCAGAGGTGGCGGAAGGAACACTGAAGCTTTCTTT.

This chain connects TRBV6-5 to TRBJ2-3; D is unclear. Germline assignment: CDR1 MNHEY and CDR2 SVGAGI. V was trimmed by 8 bases and J by 2 bases, leaving 17 bases between them. This CDR3 is 15 amino acids long. The CDR3 region has the DNA TGTGCCAGCCTGGCGGCACATTCTACCACAGATACGCAGTATTTT. Encoded protein: CASLAAHSTTDTQYF.

This chain joins TRBV5-1 and TRBJ2-1, with TRBD1 matching 7 bases. CDR3 size: 15 residues. Germline CDR1 is SGHRS and CDR2 is YFSETQ. Trimming took 2 bases from V and 4 from J; bases not matched to a gene: 6. This chain's CDR3 is CASSLGDSSYNEQFF. In DNA form, the CDR3 reads TGCGCCAGCAGCTTAGGGGACAGCAGTTACAATGAGCAGTTCTTC.